Following are 21 T cell receptor beta chains from one sample sequenced in a study of T cell changes during pregnancy in multiple sclerosis. Assay used: immunoSEQ multiplex PCR; TCRdb lists only in-frame clones, some missing. The table shows 50,000 or so clones, with 92% occurring only once. The sample was peripheral blood, taken in the third trimester of pregnancy. The receptors derive from a female donor with multiple sclerosis, enrolled in a pregnancy study.

This chain links TRBV10-3 with TRBJ2-7; maybe TRBD2 (6 bases). Per the germline V gene, CDR1 is ENHRY and CDR2 is SYGVKD. V lost 3 bases to trimming and J lost 2 bases, with 14 bases between them. The CDR3 length is 15 residues. The CDR3 region is CAISDGGSGAYEQYF. The CDR3 DNA is TGTGCCATCAGTGACGGGGGATCGGGGGCCTACGAGCAGTACTTC.

The rearrangement joins TRBV29-1 to TRBJ2-4; 9 nucleotides align to TRBD1. Looked up from germline, CDR1 is SQVTM and CDR2 is ANQGSEA. The CDR3 sequence is 11 residues long. The J segment lost 15 bases and the V segment lost 4 bases, leaving 7 bases of the junction unmatched. The CDR3 DNA sequence: TGCAGCGTTGGGGAACAGGGGGCCTGGTACTTC. Translating it yields CSVGEQGAWYF.

This clone was observed a single time. V and J are TRBV7-2 and TRBJ2-3; tentative D call: TRBD2 (6 bases). This CDR3 region has 15 residues. Germline V gene data show CDR1 as SGHTA and CDR2 as FQGNSA. V gave up 3 bases and J gave up 6 bases, with 16 bases separating them. The CDR3 loop is CASSLGGSAADTQYF. The CDR3 DNA follows: TGTGCCAGCAGCTTGGGGGGATCGGCGGCTGATACGCAGTATTTT.

The chain carries TRBV28 and TRBJ2-1, with 12 bases matching TRBD2. The CDR3 covers 17 residues. The germline gives CDR1 MDHEN, CDR2 SYDVKM. V lost 6 bases, J lost 7 bases, and 13 bases stayed unmatched. The CDR3 loop is CASSKTQGLAGLNEQFF. CDR3 bases: TGTGCCAGCAGCAAAACACAAGGACTAGCGGGGCTAAATGAGCAGTTCTTC.

The chain combines TRBV30 with TRBJ1-2; the match to TRBD1 covers 11 bases. V was clipped by 2 bases and J by 7 bases; unmatched bases: 6. Germline V gene lookup returns CDR1 GTSNPN and CDR2 SVGIG (reference sequence). The CDR3 runs 14 residues. The CDR3 protein is CAWSSRTGGTGYTF. DNA of the CDR3: TGTGCCTGGAGTTCCAGGACAGGGGGCACTGGCTACACCTTC.

J is TRBJ1-1 and V is TRBV6-5; possible D gene TRBD1, 5 bases. CDR1 is MNHEY and CDR2 is SVGAGI in the germline V gene. Trimming removed 0 bases from V and 2 bases from J, with 13 bases in between. The CDR3 covers 16 residues. This CDR3 reads CASSYSGHPGNTEAFF. The CDR3 nucleotides read TGTGCCAGCAGTTACTCCGGACACCCCGGCAACACTGAAGCTTTCTTT.

This chain joins TRBV5-1 and TRBJ1-1; 7 bases match TRBD1. Germline CDR1 SGHRS, CDR2 YFSETQ. V gave up 1 base and J gave up 4 bases; unmatched junction bases: 13. The CDR3 has 17 residues. CDR3 in DNA: TGCGCCAGCAGCTTGTTAGGCACCGGGACAGTAGTCACTGAAGCTTTCTTT. This sequence encodes CASSLLGTGTVVTEAFF.

The count of this clone is one. V and J are TRBV29-1 and TRBJ1-1; possibly TRBD1 for D (5 bases). V was clipped by 4 bases and J by 5 bases, with 11 bases between them. This CDR3 spans 12 amino acids. In germline, CDR1 is SQVTM, CDR2 ANQGSEA. CDR3 nucleotide sequence: TGCAGCGTTGTGGCAGGGCTTACTGAAGCTTTCTTT. Its protein is CSVVAGLTEAFF.

The chain employs TRBV29-1 and TRBJ2-2; TRBD2 is a possible D gene (6 bases). This CDR3 is 15 amino acids long. V lost 7 bases, J lost 2 bases, and 17 bases lay in between. Per germline, CDR1 SQVTM and CDR2 ANQGSEA. The CDR3 nucleotides read TGCAGCGGCAAAATAAGCGGGTCTAACACCGGGGAGCTGTTTTTT. Its translation is CSGKISGSNTGELFF.

This chain connects TRBV28 to TRBJ2-3; maybe TRBD1 (5 bases). Germline lookup yields CDR1 MDHEN and CDR2 SYDVKM. The CDR3 sequence is 14 residues long. Trimming removed 8 bases at V and 0 bases at J, with 12 bases between. CDR3 nucleotides: TGTGCCAGCGGCAGGACACATAGCACAGATACGCAGTATTTT. It codes for CASGRTHSTDTQYF.

The J gene is TRBJ2-7, the V gene TRBV29-1, with 7 bases identical to TRBD2. Germline loops: CDR1 SQVTM, CDR2 ANQGSEA. J gave up 0 bases and V 6 bases, and 14 bases lay outside the gene matches. The CDR3 contains 16 residues. In nucleotides, the CDR3 is TGCAGCGTCCCAAACCCGGCTAGCGGAAGCTCCTACGAGCAGTACTTC. Its protein is CSVPNPASGSSYEQYF.

The chain has TRBV4-2 and TRBJ2-7, with a tentative D call TRBD2 (6 bases). Per the germline V gene, CDR1 is LGHNA and CDR2 is YNFKEQ. This CDR3 is built from 14 residues. V was trimmed by 0 bases and J by 1 base, leaving 7 bases between them. CDR3 protein: CASSQEGTSYEQYF. The CDR3 DNA sequence: TGTGCCAGCAGCCAAGAGGGGACTTCCTACGAGCAGTACTTC.

There are a few counts of this clone. The CDR3 spells CASSETGGQGSGYTF. DNA of the CDR3: TGTGCCAGCAGTGAAACGGGAGGACAGGGAAGTGGCTACACCTTC. The chain combines TRBV2 with TRBJ1-2, with 8 bases fitting TRBD1. Germline V gene lookup returns CDR1 SNHLY and CDR2 FYNNEI. The CDR3 totals 15 residues. V was clipped by 2 bases and J by 7 bases; unmatched bases: 9.

CDR3 loop: CASSLESGSSYNEQFF. The CDR3 coding sequence is TGCGCCAGCAGCTTGGAATCCGGGAGCTCCTACAATGAGCAGTTCTTC. The chain couples TRBV5-1 to TRBJ2-1, with D tentatively TRBD2 (6 bases). CDR3 length: 16 amino acids. Germline loops: CDR1 SGHRS, CDR2 YFSETQ. Trimming left V 0 bases short and J 0 bases short, with 10 bases between.

This clone has only one observation. The chain carries TRBV18 and TRBJ2-3, with TRBD2 matching 15 bases. CDR3 length: 16 amino acids. Germline V CDR1 and CDR2: KGHSH, LQKENI. Trimming took 6 bases from V and 6 from J; bases not matched to a gene: 7. CDR3 in amino acids: CASSTGLAGGPDTQYF. The CDR3 DNA follows: TGTGCCAGCTCTACTGGACTAGCGGGAGGGCCGGATACGCAGTATTTT.

This clone turned up a few times. The chain links TRBV2 to TRBJ1-1, with 10 bases that match TRBD1. V trimming: 9 bases; J trimming: 1 base; junction bases outside the gene matches: 11. The germline V gene has CDR1 SNHLY and CDR2 FYNNEI. The CDR3 sequence is 16 residues long. The CDR3 bases are TGTGCCAGAGAACCGGGACAGGGGTTAGCGAACACTGAAGCTTTCTTT. It specifies CAREPGQGLANTEAFF.

The genes are TRBV7-9 and TRBJ2-1; D not resolved. CDR3 length: 12 amino acids. V was clipped by 6 bases and J by 9 bases, with 12 bases between them. CDR1 is SEHNR and CDR2 is FQNEAQ in the germline V gene (reference sequence). The CDR3 bases are TGTGCCAGCAGTCTCCGGAGTGGTGAGCAGTTCTTC. This translates into CASSLRSGEQFF.

The chain joins TRBV7-2 to TRBJ2-5, with a possible D match to TRBD1 (6 bases). Germline V gives CDR1 SGHTA, CDR2 FQGNSA. The V and J ends lost 1 base and 3 bases respectively, with 15 bases between them. There are 16 residues in the CDR3. CDR3 amino acids: CASSLVLIAGEETQYF. CDR3 coding DNA: TGTGCCAGCAGCTTAGTTTTGATCGCAGGGGAAGAGACCCAGTACTTC.

The chain carries TRBV6-5 and TRBJ2-7; TRBD2 aligns across 7 bases. Germline loops: CDR1 MNHEY, CDR2 SVGAGI. This CDR3 has 13 residues. J gave up 5 bases and V 4 bases, and 5 bases lay outside the gene matches. CDR3 sequence: CASSLREGNEQYF. CDR3 nucleotides: TGTGCCAGCAGTTTGAGGGAGGGCAACGAGCAGTACTTC.

This rearrangement joins TRBV6-5 to TRBJ2-5; TRBD2 is a possible D gene (6 bases). CDR1 is MNHEY and CDR2 is SVGAGI in the germline V gene. V was trimmed by 5 bases and J by 2 bases, leaving 9 bases between them. The length of the CDR3 is 13 residues. The CDR3 DNA is TGTGCCAGCAGTGGGACTTCTCAAGAGACCCAGTACTTC. It specifies CASSGTSQETQYF.

The rearrangement joins TRBV13 to TRBJ2-4, with a possible D match to TRBD1 (6 bases). Trimming stripped 8 bases from V and 2 bases from J, with 16 bases between. CDR1 and CDR2 (germline): PRHDT, FYEKMQ (reference sequence). The CDR3 loop spans 15 amino acids. The CDR3 region has the DNA TGTGCCAGCGCCTCTAGGGGGAATTCCAAAAACATTCAGTACTTC. Translating it yields CASASRGNSKNIQYF.